Included here is one T cell receptor (beta chain) sequence, with context. The specificity of this receptor is unknown. No base quality values were provided; no much bigger clone lies one nucleotide off. The data are from a study of blood T cell repertoires in COVID-19 (dated by TCRdb to about 2020). Regarding the study in general: The collaborator samples originated in the United States, Italy and Spain and spanned the acute and convalescent phases of COVID-19. The material from the prospective study consisted of cDNA or gDNA derived from T cells, B-cell-depleted T cells, or PBMCs. Subjects who had been exposed to COVID-19, were actively infected with it, or had recovered from it provided the deeply sampled blood TCRbeta repertoires that made up the dataset. The repertoires were made available in a free public database intended to serve as a resource for research on the immune response to SARS-CoV-2. Samples came from the ongoing ImmuneRACE study (first 160 participants) plus 1,254 subjects from 6 global collaborators. The sample metadata nearly always contained a de-identified subject ID, COVID-19 status, age in years and sex. Where available, HLA class I and class II types were taken from metadata supplied by the sample provider and were not determined by assay-based typing.

TCRbeta CDR3 regions were amplified from genomic DNA using the immunoSEQ Assay, a bias-controlled multiplex PCR. The authors' pipeline ran thus. Within the assay, amplification of reference gene primers was used to estimate how many nucleated cells each sample contained. To quantify the absolute abundance of each unique TCRbeta CDR3 rearrangement, sequence reads were collapsed and filtered. Productive Simpson clonality was computed per sample as the square root of Simpson's diversity index over productive rearrangements. The clones in this table, taken by TCRdb from immuneACCESS, are in-frame only. Not every clone is retained; where verified, under half of the shortfall comes from an unresolved V gene, and the cause of the rest is unknown. For V, J and clone size, that table is used; D and trimming come from the DNA. The sample data list around 150,000 clones, and roughly 80% of these were observed just once. The top ten hold 5.5% to 7.5% of the sample.

Cut back by 8 bases and 7 bases, the V and J ends lie 11 bases apart. The germline V gene (reference sequence) sets CDR1 to MNHNY and CDR2 to SVGAGI. The CDR3 starts with the cysteine, ends with the phenylalanine, and has 12 residues. This entry keeps only the CDR3 DNA: 36 bases, framed from base 1. Points the paper makes about the study in general: How much clinical and demographic metadata was included differed by source and by participant, and the metadata was provided uncurated.

One collaborating source in Seattle enrolled patients while the patients were actively infected and followed the patients over time throughout the course of disease. Whole blood was collected in K2EDTA tubes by collaborating institutions according to the institutions' own protocols. Collaborator samples were shipped for TCRbeta analysis as frozen whole blood, isolated PBMCs, or DNA extracted from either sample type. The V and J segments used are TRBV6-6 and TRBJ1-4; a confident D gene designation cannot be given. What was sequenced was peripheral blood. The clonotype was recovered from a woman in her thirties or forties with COVID-19, enrolled during active disease. The CDR3 loop reads CASYQTGEKLFF. At the DNA level, the sequence is TGTGCCAGCTATCAAACGGGTGAAAAACTGTTTTTT.